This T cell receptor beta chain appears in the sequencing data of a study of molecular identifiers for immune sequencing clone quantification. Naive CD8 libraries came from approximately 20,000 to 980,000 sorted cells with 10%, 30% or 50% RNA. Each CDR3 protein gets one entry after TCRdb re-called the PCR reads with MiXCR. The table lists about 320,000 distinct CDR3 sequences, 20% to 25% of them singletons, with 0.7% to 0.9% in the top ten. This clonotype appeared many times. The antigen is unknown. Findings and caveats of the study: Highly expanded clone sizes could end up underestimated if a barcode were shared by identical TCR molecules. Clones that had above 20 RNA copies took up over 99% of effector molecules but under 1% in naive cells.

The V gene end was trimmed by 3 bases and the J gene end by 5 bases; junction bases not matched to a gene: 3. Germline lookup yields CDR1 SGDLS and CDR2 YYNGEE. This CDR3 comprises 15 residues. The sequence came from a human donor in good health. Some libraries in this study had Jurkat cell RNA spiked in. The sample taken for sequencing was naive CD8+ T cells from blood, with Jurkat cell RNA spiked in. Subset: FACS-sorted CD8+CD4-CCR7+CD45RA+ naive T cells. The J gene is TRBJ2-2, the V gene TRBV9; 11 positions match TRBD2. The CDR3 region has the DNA TGTGCCAGCAGCGCTAGCGGGAGGTGGACCGGGGAGCTGTTTTTT. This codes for CASSASGRWTGELFF.